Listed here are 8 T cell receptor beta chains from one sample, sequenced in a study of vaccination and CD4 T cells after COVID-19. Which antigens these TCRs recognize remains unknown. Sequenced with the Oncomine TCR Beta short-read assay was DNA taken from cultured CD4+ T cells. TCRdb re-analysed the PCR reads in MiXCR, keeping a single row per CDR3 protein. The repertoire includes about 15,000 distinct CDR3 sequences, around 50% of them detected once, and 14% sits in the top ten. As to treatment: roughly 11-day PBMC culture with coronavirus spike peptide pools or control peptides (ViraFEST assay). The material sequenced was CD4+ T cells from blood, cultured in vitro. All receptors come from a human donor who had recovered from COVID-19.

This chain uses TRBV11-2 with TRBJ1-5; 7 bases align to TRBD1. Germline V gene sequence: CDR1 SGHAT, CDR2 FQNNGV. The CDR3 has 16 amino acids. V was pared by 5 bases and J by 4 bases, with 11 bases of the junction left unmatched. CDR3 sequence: CASSRIYTGENQPQHF. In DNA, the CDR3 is TGTGCCAGCAGCCGGATTTATACAGGGGAGAATCAGCCCCAGCATTTT. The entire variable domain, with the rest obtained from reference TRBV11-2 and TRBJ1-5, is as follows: EAGVAQSPRYKIIEKRQSVAFWCNPISGHATLYWYQQILGQGPKLLIQFQNNGVVDDSQLPKDRFSAERLKGVDSTLKIQPAKLEDSAVYLCASSRIYTGENQPQHFGDGTRLSIL.

CDR3 protein: CASSPAGRGGSQPQHF. CDR3 bases: TGTGCCAGCTCACCGGCGGGGAGGGGAGGGAGTCAGCCCCAGCATTTT. This chain joins TRBV18 and TRBJ1-5; possibly TRBD1 for D (5 bases). V lost 3 bases and J lost 6, with 18 bases in between. This CDR3 contains 16 residues. Germline V gene data show CDR1 as KGHSH and CDR2 as LQKENI.

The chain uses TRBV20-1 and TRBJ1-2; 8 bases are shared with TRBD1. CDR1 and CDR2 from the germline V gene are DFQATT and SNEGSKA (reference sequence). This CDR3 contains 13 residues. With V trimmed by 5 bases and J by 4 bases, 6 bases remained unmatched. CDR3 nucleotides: TGCAGTGCTGAAACACAGGGGGGCTATGGCTACACCTTC. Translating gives CSAETQGGYGYTF.

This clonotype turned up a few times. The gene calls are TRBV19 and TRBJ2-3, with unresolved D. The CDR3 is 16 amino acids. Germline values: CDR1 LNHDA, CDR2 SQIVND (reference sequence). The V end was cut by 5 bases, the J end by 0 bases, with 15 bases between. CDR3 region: CASSPPFPESTDTQYF. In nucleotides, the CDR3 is TGTGCCAGTAGTCCTCCATTTCCGGAAAGCACAGATACGCAGTATTTT.

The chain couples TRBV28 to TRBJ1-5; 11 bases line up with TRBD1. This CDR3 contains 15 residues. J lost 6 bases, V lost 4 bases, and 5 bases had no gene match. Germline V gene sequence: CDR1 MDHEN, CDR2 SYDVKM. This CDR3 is CASSSSGQGGQPQHF. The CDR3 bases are TGTGCCAGCAGTTCGTCGGGACAGGGGGGTCAGCCCCAGCATTTT.

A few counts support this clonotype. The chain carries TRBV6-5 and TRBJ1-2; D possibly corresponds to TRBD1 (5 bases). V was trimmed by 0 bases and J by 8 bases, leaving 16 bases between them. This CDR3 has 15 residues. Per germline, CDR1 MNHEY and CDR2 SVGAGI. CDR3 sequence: CASSYSNKGRVGYTF. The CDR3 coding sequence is TGTGCCAGCAGTTACTCGAATAAGGGACGCGTGGGCTACACCTTC.

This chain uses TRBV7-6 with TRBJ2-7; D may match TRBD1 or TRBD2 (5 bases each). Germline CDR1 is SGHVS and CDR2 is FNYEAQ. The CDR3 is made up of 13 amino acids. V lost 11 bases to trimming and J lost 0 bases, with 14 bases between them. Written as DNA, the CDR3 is TGTGCCTCTAGCTTGGGGGTCTCCTACGAGCAGTACTTC. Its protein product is CASSLGVSYEQYF.

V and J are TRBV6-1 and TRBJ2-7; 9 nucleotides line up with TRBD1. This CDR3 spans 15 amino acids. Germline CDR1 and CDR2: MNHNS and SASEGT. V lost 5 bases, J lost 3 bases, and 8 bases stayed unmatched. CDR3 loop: CASSPLTGGSYEQYF. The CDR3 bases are TGTGCCAGCAGTCCATTGACAGGGGGAAGCTACGAGCAGTACTTC.